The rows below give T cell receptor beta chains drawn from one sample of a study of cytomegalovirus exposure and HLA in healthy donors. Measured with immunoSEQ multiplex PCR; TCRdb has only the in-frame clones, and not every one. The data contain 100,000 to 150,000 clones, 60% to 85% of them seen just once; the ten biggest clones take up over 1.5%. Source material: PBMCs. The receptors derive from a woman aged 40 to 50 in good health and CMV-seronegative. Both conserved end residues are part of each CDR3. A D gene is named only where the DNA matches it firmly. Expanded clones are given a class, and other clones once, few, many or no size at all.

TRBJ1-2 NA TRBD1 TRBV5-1 TGCGCCAGCAGCCTGGGACAGGTAAACTATGGCTACACCTTC CASSLGQVNYGYTF
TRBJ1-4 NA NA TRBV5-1 TGCGCCAGCAGCTTCTCAGGGTCAACTAATGAAAAACTGTTTTTT CASSFSGSTNEKLFF
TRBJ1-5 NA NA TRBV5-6 TGTGCCAGCTCCAAGGGGTGGCGCAGCCCTTATAGCAATCAGCCCCAGCATTTT CASSKGWRSPYSNQPQHF
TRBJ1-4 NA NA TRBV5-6 TGTGCCAGCAGCCGGAGGGCAGCTTGGGAGGAAAAACTGTTTTTT CASSRRAAWEEKLFF
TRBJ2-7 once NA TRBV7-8 TGTGCCAGCAGCTTAGCGCAATTGGGAGGCGAGCAGTACTTC CASSLAQLGGEQYF
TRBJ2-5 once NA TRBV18 TGTGCCAGCTCACCAGGGCAGGGGGAGACCCAGTACTTC CASSPGQGETQYF
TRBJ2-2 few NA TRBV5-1 TGCGCCAGCAGCTTGGTTGAGGTGCCCGGGGAGCTGTTTTTT CASSLVEVPGELFF
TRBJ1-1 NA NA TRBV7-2 TGTGCCAGCAGCTTCACAGGCCGGGACACTGAAGCTTTCTTT CASSFTGRDTEAFF
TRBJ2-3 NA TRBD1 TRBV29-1 TGCAGCGTAGGGGACAGCTATACGCAGTATTTT CSVGDSYTQYF
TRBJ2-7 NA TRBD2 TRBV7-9 TGTTCCAGCAGCTTATCCGCGGGGGTCCTCTCCTACGAGCAGTACTTC CSSSLSAGVLSYEQYF
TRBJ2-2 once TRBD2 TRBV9 TGTGCCAGCAGCGTAGTAGCGGGAGGGTTCGTCGGGGAGCTGTTTTTT CASSVVAGGFVGELFF